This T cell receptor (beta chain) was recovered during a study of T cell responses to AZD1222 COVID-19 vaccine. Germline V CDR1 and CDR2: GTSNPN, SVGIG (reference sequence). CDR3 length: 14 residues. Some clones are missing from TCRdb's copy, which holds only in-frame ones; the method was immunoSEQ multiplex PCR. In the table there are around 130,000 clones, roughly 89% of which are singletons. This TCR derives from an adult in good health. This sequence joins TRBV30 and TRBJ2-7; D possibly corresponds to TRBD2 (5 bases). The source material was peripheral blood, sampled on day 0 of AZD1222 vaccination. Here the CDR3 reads CACAPGSAPYEQYF. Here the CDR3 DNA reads TGTGCTTGCGCCCCGGGGTCAGCACCCTACGAGCAGTACTTC.